A selection of T cell receptor beta chains follows, all from one sample in a study of CD8+ T cells in alopecia areata. Here immunoSEQ multiplex PCR was the method, and the copy in TCRdb shows in-frame clones only, minus some. The table includes approximately 140,000 clones, around 47% detected once. The sequenced sample was CD4+ T cells sorted from blood. The source of these receptors is a human donor with alopecia areata. CDR3s include the opening cysteine and the closing phenylalanine or tryptophan. Each record gives: J gene, V gene, clone size, D gene, CDR3 protein, CDR3 DNA. D genes are given only for firm matches. Part of the rows lack a size; the others show once, few, many or a class for expanded clones.

j_gene: TRBJ2-7; v_gene: TRBV5-4; abundance: -; d_gene: -; CDR3aa: CASSLEPVLNEQYF; CDR3nt: TGTGCCAGCAGCTTGGAACCAGTCCTTAACGAGCAGTACTTC
j_gene: TRBJ2-7; v_gene: TRBV29-1; abundance: few; d_gene: TRBD1; CDR3aa: CSARTGGINEQYF; CDR3nt: TGCAGCGCCCGGACAGGGGGGATCAACGAGCAGTACTTC
j_gene: TRBJ1-4; v_gene: TRBV29-1; abundance: -; d_gene: -; CDR3aa: CSVEVLGVAKLFF; CDR3nt: TGCAGCGTTGAAGTCCTAGGTGTTGCAAAACTGTTTTTT
j_gene: TRBJ2-2; v_gene: TRBV5-1; abundance: -; d_gene: -; CDR3aa: CASSFGPSAGELFF; CDR3nt: TGCGCCAGCAGCTTTGGGCCGTCTGCCGGGGAGCTGTTTTTT
j_gene: TRBJ1-5; v_gene: TRBV27; abundance: -; d_gene: TRBD1; CDR3aa: CASSLAGTGMSWGNQPQHF; CDR3nt: TGTGCCAGCAGTTTAGCCGGGACAGGGATGTCTTGGGGCAATCAGCCCCAGCATTTT
j_gene: TRBJ2-5; v_gene: TRBV2; abundance: -; d_gene: -; CDR3aa: CASSDLSFETQYF; CDR3nt: TGTGCCAGCAGTGATCTTAGCTTTGAGACCCAGTACTTC
j_gene: TRBJ2-3; v_gene: TRBV29-1; abundance: once; d_gene: TRBD2; CDR3aa: CSTTSGTHTDTQYF; CDR3nt: TGCAGCACTACTAGCGGGACTCACACAGATACGCAGTATTTT
j_gene: TRBJ2-5; v_gene: TRBV15; abundance: -; d_gene: -; CDR3aa: CATSRGGETQYF; CDR3nt: TGTGCCACCAGCAGAGGGGGGGAGACCCAGTACTTC
j_gene: TRBJ2-2; v_gene: TRBV4-1; abundance: -; d_gene: TRBD2; CDR3aa: CASSPGLAGVGELFF; CDR3nt: TGCGCCAGCAGCCCGGGACTAGCGGGAGTCGGGGAGCTGTTTTTT
j_gene: TRBJ1-5; v_gene: TRBV30; abundance: -; d_gene: -; CDR3aa: CAWTTGFSNQPQHF; CDR3nt: TGTGCCTGGACCACAGGGTTTAGCAATCAGCCCCAGCATTTT
j_gene: TRBJ1-1; v_gene: TRBV29-1; abundance: few; d_gene: TRBD1; CDR3aa: CSPNRGTEAFF; CDR3nt: TGCAGCCCAAACAGGGGCACTGAAGCTTTCTTT
j_gene: TRBJ2-7; v_gene: TRBV27; abundance: once; d_gene: TRBD2; CDR3aa: CASSFRRTSGLPYEQYF; CDR3nt: TGTGCCAGCAGTTTCCGCCGGACTAGCGGGTTACCCTACGAGCAGTACTTC
j_gene: TRBJ1-1; v_gene: TRBV4-1; abundance: -; d_gene: TRBD1; CDR3aa: CASSHPKGTGGTEAFF; CDR3nt: TGCGCCAGCAGCCACCCCAAGGGGACAGGTGGCACTGAAGCTTTCTTT
j_gene: TRBJ2-7; v_gene: TRBV5-1; abundance: -; d_gene: -; CDR3aa: CASSSAYEQYF; CDR3nt: TGCGCCAGCAGCTCTGCCTACGAGCAGTACTTC
j_gene: TRBJ2-5; v_gene: TRBV29-1; abundance: few; d_gene: TRBD2; CDR3aa: CSVRSGRETQYF; CDR3nt: TGCAGCGTTCGAAGCGGGAGAGAGACCCAGTACTTC
j_gene: TRBJ2-3; v_gene: TRBV2; abundance: -; d_gene: -; CDR3aa: CASSGLASSTDTQYF; CDR3nt: TGTGCCAGCAGTGGCTTGGCCTCTAGCACAGATACGCAGTATTTT
j_gene: TRBJ2-7; v_gene: TRBV20-1; abundance: once; d_gene: -; CDR3aa: CSAEDRYEQYF; CDR3nt: TGCAGTGCTGAGGACCGGTACGAGCAGTACTTC
j_gene: TRBJ2-7; v_gene: TRBV2; abundance: -; d_gene: TRBD1; CDR3aa: CASSGPDRVGQYF; CDR3nt: TGTGCCAGCAGTGGGCCGGACAGGGTCGGGCAGTACTTC
j_gene: TRBJ2-7; v_gene: TRBV7-9; abundance: -; d_gene: -; CDR3aa: CASSLAARTYEQYF; CDR3nt: TGTGCCAGCAGCTTAGCGGCCAGGACCTACGAGCAGTACTTC
j_gene: TRBJ2-5; v_gene: TRBV30; abundance: few; d_gene: -; CDR3aa: CAWSAQETQYF; CDR3nt: TGTGCCTGGAGTGCTCAAGAGACCCAGTACTTC
j_gene: TRBJ2-4; v_gene: TRBV29-1; abundance: -; d_gene: TRBD2; CDR3aa: CSGQLAGTRGVQYF; CDR3nt: TGCAGCGGCCAACTAGCGGGAACAAGGGGGGTTCAGTACTTC
j_gene: TRBJ2-6; v_gene: TRBV28; abundance: -; d_gene: TRBD1; CDR3aa: CASSPTGAGANVLTF; CDR3nt: TGTGCCAGCAGTCCGACAGGGGCTGGGGCCAACGTCCTGACTTTC
j_gene: TRBJ2-1; v_gene: TRBV7-2; abundance: few; d_gene: -; CDR3aa: CASSLSLGGDEQFF; CDR3nt: TGTGCCAGCAGCCTATCCCTCGGTGGCGATGAGCAGTTCTTC
j_gene: TRBJ2-1; v_gene: TRBV7-9; abundance: -; d_gene: -; CDR3aa: CASSLDSAYNEQFF; CDR3nt: TGTGCCAGCAGTCTGGACAGTGCCTACAATGAGCAGTTCTTC
j_gene: TRBJ2-1; v_gene: TRBV25-1; abundance: -; d_gene: TRBD2; CDR3aa: CASSERSGGVDEQFF; CDR3nt: TGTGCCAGCAGTGAACGGTCGGGAGGGGTCGATGAGCAGTTCTTC
j_gene: TRBJ1-2; v_gene: TRBV5-1; abundance: -; d_gene: TRBD1; CDR3aa: CASSPSVPTGDGYTF; CDR3nt: TGCGCCAGCAGCCCGTCGGTTCCGACAGGGGATGGCTACACCTTC
j_gene: TRBJ2-7; v_gene: TRBV7-2; abundance: once; d_gene: -; CDR3aa: CASSGRFGFYEQYF; CDR3nt: TGTGCCAGCAGCGGACGTTTCGGGTTCTACGAGCAGTACTTC
j_gene: TRBJ2-1; v_gene: TRBV30; abundance: few; d_gene: -; CDR3aa: CAWRTGSRYNEQFF; CDR3nt: TGTGCCTGGAGAACAGGTTCTCGGTACAATGAGCAGTTCTTC
j_gene: TRBJ2-3; v_gene: TRBV29-1; abundance: -; d_gene: -; CDR3aa: CSVGKASATDTQYF; CDR3nt: TGCAGCGTGGGGAAGGCTAGCGCCACAGATACGCAGTATTTT
j_gene: TRBJ1-1; v_gene: TRBV19; abundance: -; d_gene: -; CDR3aa: CASSFQSTGTEAFF; CDR3nt: TGTGCCAGTAGTTTCCAATCCACCGGGACAGAAGCTTTCTTT
j_gene: TRBJ1-5; v_gene: TRBV7-2; abundance: -; d_gene: -; CDR3aa: CASSADSSNQPQHF; CDR3nt: TGTGCCAGCAGCGCCGACAGCTCCAATCAGCCCCAGCATTTT
j_gene: TRBJ1-2; v_gene: TRBV6-5; abundance: few; d_gene: -; CDR3aa: CASSYSGAYGYTF; CDR3nt: TGTGCCAGCAGTTACAGCGGGGCCTATGGCTACACCTTC
j_gene: TRBJ2-7; v_gene: TRBV28; abundance: few; d_gene: TRBD2; CDR3aa: CASTVGLVESGEQYF; CDR3nt: TGTGCCAGCACCGTGGGACTAGTTGAAAGTGGCGAGCAGTACTTC
j_gene: TRBJ1-1; v_gene: TRBV30; abundance: -; d_gene: -; CDR3aa: CAWSAETTRERTEAFF; CDR3nt: TGTGCCTGGAGTGCCGAGACCACCAGGGAGCGGACTGAAGCTTTCTTT
j_gene: TRBJ2-3; v_gene: TRBV13; abundance: -; d_gene: -; CDR3aa: CASSREDTQYF; CDR3nt: TGTGCCAGCAGCCGAGAAGATACGCAGTATTTT
j_gene: TRBJ1-1; v_gene: TRBV28; abundance: few; d_gene: -; CDR3aa: CASRPRGRDTEAFF; CDR3nt: TGTGCCAGCAGACCCCGCGGAAGGGACACTGAAGCTTTCTTT
j_gene: TRBJ2-7; v_gene: TRBV28; abundance: -; d_gene: -; CDR3aa: CASSPGAAHEQYF; CDR3nt: TGTGCCAGCAGTCCCGGTGCAGCCCACGAGCAGTACTTC
j_gene: TRBJ1-1; v_gene: TRBV2; abundance: -; d_gene: -; CDR3aa: CASSVQGPYEAFF; CDR3nt: TGTGCCAGCAGTGTACAGGGACCCTACGAAGCTTTCTTT
j_gene: TRBJ2-5; v_gene: TRBV5-1; abundance: -; d_gene: -; CDR3aa: CASSLAGSQETQYF; CDR3nt: TGCGCCAGCAGCTTGGCGGGGTCCCAAGAGACCCAGTACTTC
j_gene: TRBJ1-1; v_gene: TRBV11-2; abundance: -; d_gene: -; CDR3aa: CASSLSRERNTEAFF; CDR3nt: TGTGCCAGCAGCTTGAGCAGGGAAAGAAACACTGAAGCTTTCTTT